These T cell receptor beta chains were read from a single sample in a study of blood T cell repertoires in COVID-19. TCRdb's copy holds only in-frame clones and misses some; the assay was immunoSEQ multiplex PCR. Found here are a few hundred thousand clones, 84% of them singletons; the top ten hold about 10%. The source material was peripheral blood. These TCRs come from a man aged 50 or older with active or convalescent COVID-19. Both conserved end residues are part of each CDR3. D genes are given only for firm matches. The size entry is marked missing in some rows and otherwise reads once, few, many or a size class.

j_call	d_call	v_call	clone_size	cdr3_nt	cdr3_aa
TRBJ2-1	TRBD2	TRBV4-1	few	TGCGCCAGCAGCCAACGACTAGCGGCCTCCAATGAGCAGTTCTTC	CASSQRLAASNEQFF
TRBJ2-5	-	TRBV5-1	-	TGCGCCAGCAGCTTGACCCGGGACTTTCAAGAGACCCAGTACTTC	CASSLTRDFQETQYF
TRBJ2-3	TRBD2	TRBV5-8	-	TGTGCCAGCAGCTCCGGGAGGTTTACAGATACGCAGTATTTT	CASSSGRFTDTQYF
TRBJ1-6	-	TRBV6-5	few	TGTGCCAGCAGCAACAGGGACTATAATTCACCCCTCCACTTT	CASSNRDYNSPLHF
TRBJ1-5	TRBD1	TRBV19	-	TGTGCCAGTAGTGGTTCAGGGGGTAGCAATCAGCCCCAGCATTTT	CASSGSGGSNQPQHF
TRBJ1-3	TRBD1	TRBV6-5	-	TGTGCCAGCACCGGGACAGGGTTGGGAAACACCATATATTTT	CASTGTGLGNTIYF
TRBJ2-3	TRBD1	TRBV15	-	TGTGCCACCCGAGGGGGCAAAGATACGCAGTATTTT	CATRGGKDTQYF
TRBJ2-7	TRBD1	TRBV27	-	TGTGCCAGCAGTTTATCGGCTCGCCCGTCCGGGACAGGGGTCTCCTACGAGCAGTACTTC	CASSLSARPSGTGVSYEQYF
TRBJ2-1	TRBD2	TRBV10-3	-	TGTGCCGGGGGGACTAGCGGGAGAGGGTTGAATGAGCAGTTCTTC	CAGGTSGRGLNEQFF
TRBJ2-5	TRBD1	TRBV20-1	-	TGCAGTGCTAGTCGGGACAGACAAGAGACCCAGTACTTC	CSASRDRQETQYF
TRBJ1-4	TRBD1	TRBV27	-	TGTGCCAGCAGTATCAACGAAATACAGGGGGCGCTTACTAATGAAAAACTGTTTTTT	CASSINEIQGALTNEKLFF
TRBJ2-3	TRBD2	TRBV7-2	once	TGTGCCAGCAGCTTGATTGCGGGAGTCCCAGATACGCAGTATTTT	CASSLIAGVPDTQYF
TRBJ2-5	TRBD2	TRBV4-3	-	TGCGCCAGCAGCCCTGGGGGTAGCGGGGGCTCTTGGGAGACCCAGTACTTC	CASSPGGSGGSWETQYF
TRBJ2-1	-	TRBV3-1/TRBV3-2	-	TGTGCCAGCAGCTCCACTCAAAACAATGAGCAGTTCTTC	CASSSTQNNEQFF
TRBJ1-2	TRBD1	TRBV6-5	-	TGTGCCAGCAACGGACAGGGGATGGGGGGCTACACCTTC	CASNGQGMGGYTF
TRBJ2-1	-	TRBV7-3	-	TGTGCCAGCAGCTTAACCCTAGCTACGAATGAGCAGTTCTTC	CASSLTLATNEQFF
TRBJ1-1	-	TRBV2	-	TGTGCCAGCATCCCGGCCGGCCGGCCGGGAGCTTTCTTT	CASIPAGRPGAFF
TRBJ1-5	TRBD1	TRBV2	-	TGTGCCAGCAGAGACAGGGGGGCGCAGCCCCAGCATTTT	CASRDRGAQPQHF
TRBJ1-5	-	TRBV19	-	TGTGCCAGTAGTATAGATCGGGATCAGCCCCAGCATTTT	CASSIDRDQPQHF
TRBJ2-1	-	TRBV11-3	-	TGTGCCAGCAGCTTAGATCCCGACTCCAATGAGCAGTTCTTC	CASSLDPDSNEQFF
TRBJ2-1	TRBD1	TRBV2	-	TGTGCCAGCAGGTGGACAGGGCCCAATGAGCAGTTCTTC	CASRWTGPNEQFF
TRBJ1-3	-	TRBV5-1	-	TGCGCCAGTCAGAGCGGCAGTTCCTTCAGCTCTGGAAACACCATATATTTT	CASQSGSSFSSGNTIYF
TRBJ1-1	-	TRBV4-3	-	TGCGCCAGCAGCCAAGATCAGACGGGGGATCGGAACACTGAAGCTTTCTTT	CASSQDQTGDRNTEAFF
TRBJ2-5	TRBD1	TRBV29-1	-	TGCAGCGTTGGGACAGGGAGGGAGACCCAGTACTTC	CSVGTGRETQYF
TRBJ1-1	-	TRBV3-1/TRBV3-2	-	TGTGCCAGCAGGGGGGGTGAGGACACTGAAGCTTTCTTT	CASRGGEDTEAFF
TRBJ1-2	-	TRBV6-5	-	TGTGCCAGCAAGCGATCAAAGGGGAATGGCTACACCTTC	CASKRSKGNGYTF
TRBJ2-2	-	TRBV5-8	-	TGTGCCAGCAGCCCTACTAGGTATTGGGGCGGGGAGCTGTTTTTT	CASSPTRYWGGELFF
TRBJ1-2	-	TRBV5-5	-	TGTGCCAGCAGCCCGAGCTTGACAGGACAGAATATTCCTAACTATGGCTACACCTTC	CASSPSLTGQNIPNYGYTF
TRBJ2-7	TRBD2	TRBV7-2	-	TGTGCCAGCAGCTTAGAGCGGGAGGAAGTCGAGCAGTACTTC	CASSLEREEVEQYF
TRBJ1-1	-	TRBV4-1	-	TGCGCCAGCAGCCCGGGGACACCGAACACTGAAGCTTTCTTT	CASSPGTPNTEAFF
TRBJ2-5	TRBD1	TRBV18	-	TGTGCCAGCTCCTGGACAGGGGGAGAGACCCAGTACTTC	CASSWTGGETQYF
TRBJ1-1	-	TRBV7-9	-	TGTGCCAGCAGCTTCCCATTAACAGGGATAGCTTTCTTT	CASSFPLTGIAFF
TRBJ2-2	TRBD1	TRBV29-1	once	TGCAGCGCTGGGAGCGGACAGGGTGCGAACACCGGGGAGCTGTTTTTT	CSAGSGQGANTGELFF
TRBJ2-1	-	TRBV7-9	-	TGTGCCAGCAGCCCGGGGCGGGGAGGCACTTATGAGCAGTTCTTC	CASSPGRGGTYEQFF
TRBJ1-1	-	TRBV7-8	-	TGTGCCAGCAGCTTAGGCGGAGGAGTGGGCACTGAAGCTTTCTTT	CASSLGGGVGTEAFF
TRBJ2-1	TRBD2	TRBV27	-	TGTGCCAGCAGGGGGACCGGGACTAGCTCCTACAATGAGCAGTTCTTC	CASRGTGTSSYNEQFF
TRBJ2-1	TRBD2	TRBV7-9	-	TGTGCCAGCAGCTTAGGGCTAGCGGAGGACCTGTGGAATGAGCAGTTCTTC	CASSLGLAEDLWNEQFF
TRBJ1-2	TRBD1	TRBV7-2	-	TGTGCCAGCAGCGCCGGGACAGCGTATGGCTACACCTTC	CASSAGTAYGYTF
TRBJ1-3	-	TRBV7-8	-	TGTGCCAGCAGCTTAGCGGGCAGGAACTCTGGAAACACCATATATTTT	CASSLAGRNSGNTIYF
TRBJ2-7	-	TRBV15	-	TGTGCCACCAGCAAGGGCTTCGACTATAGCGAGCAGTACTTC	CATSKGFDYSEQYF
TRBJ1-5	-	TRBV6-1	-	TGTGCCAGCAGTGAAAAGGGCGCCGACAGAAGGGATCAGCCCCAGCATTTT	CASSEKGADRRDQPQHF
TRBJ2-1	-	TRBV18	-	TGTGCCAGCTCACCCCGGGCCCCGGAGGGGAATGAGCAGTTCTTC	CASSPRAPEGNEQFF
TRBJ1-5	-	TRBV14	-	TGTGCCAGCAGCCATTGGGTCAGGATGTACAATCAGCCCCAGCATTTT	CASSHWVRMYNQPQHF
TRBJ1-3	TRBD1	TRBV5-1	-	TGCGCCAGCAGCTCGACAGGGTCTGGAAACACCATATATTTT	CASSSTGSGNTIYF
TRBJ2-1	TRBD2	TRBV12-5	once	TGTGCTAGTGGTTTGTTCCTCATCAGCGGGAGGGGTGAGCAGTTCTTC	CASGLFLISGRGEQFF
TRBJ2-3	TRBD1	TRBV10-3	-	TGTGCCATCAGTTCGGGACAGAACACAGATACGCAGTATTTT	CAISSGQNTDTQYF
TRBJ1-6	-	TRBV7-3	-	TGTGCCAGCAGCCCAGGGGCGAATTCACCCCTCCACTTT	CASSPGANSPLHF